These 18 T cell receptor beta chains share one sample of origin, sequenced in a study of cytomegalovirus exposure and HLA in healthy donors. Primers for the PCR totalled 60 Vbeta and 13 Jbeta. Data came from immunoSEQ multiplex PCR; TCRdb stores just in-frame clones and leaves some out. The table has some 140,000 clones, more than 60% seen once; the top ten hold approximately 4%. Sequenced sample: PBMCs. These TCRs come from a woman aged 40 to 49 in good health and CMV-seronegative.

This clone is a singleton in its sample. In DNA form, the CDR3 reads TGTGCCAGCAGCTTAGGGGCAAAGTCTAATCAGCCCCAGCATTTT. Translated: CASSLGAKSNQPQHF. This chain connects TRBV5-8 to TRBJ1-5; the D gene is possibly TRBD1 (5 bases). Trimming left V 2 bases short and J 4 bases short, with 13 bases between. The CDR3 covers 15 residues. From germline, CDR1 is SGHTS and CDR2 YDEGEE.

V and J are TRBV4-2 and TRBJ2-7; 9 nucleotides align to TRBD2. Germline V gene data show CDR1 as LGHNA and CDR2 as YNFKEQ. CDR3 length equals 15 residues. Germline trimming cut 0 bases from V and 4 bases from J; bases unmatched to any gene: 4. The CDR3 nucleotides are TGTGCCAGCAGCCAAGATCTAGCGGGGTTTTACGAGCAGTACTTC. This gives the protein CASSQDLAGFYEQYF.

V gene TRBV27 combines with J gene TRBJ2-5; TRBD2 aligns across 10 bases. CDR1 MNHEY and CDR2 SMNVEV come from the germline V gene (reference sequence). J was trimmed by 0 bases and V by 4 bases; bases with no gene match: 5. The CDR3 extends over 16 amino acids. The CDR3 protein is CASSSGLAAYQETQYF. For the CDR3, the DNA is TGTGCCAGCAGTTCAGGACTAGCGGCGTACCAAGAGACCCAGTACTTC.

V usage is TRBV5-1 and J usage is TRBJ2-5; maybe TRBD1 (5 bases). The J call is uncertain, as TRBJ2-7 better fits the DNA end. This CDR3 has 14 amino acids. Germline CDR1 is SGHRS and CDR2 is YFSETQ. The CDR3 coding sequence is TGCGCCAGCAGCTCACGGCAGGGAAACTACGAGCAGTACTTC. The encoded protein is CASSSRQGNYEQYF.

The chain couples TRBV5-4 to TRBJ1-2, with a weak D call TRBD1 (6 bases). Trimming cost V 4 bases and J 6 bases, with 16 bases left between them. The CDR3 spans 14 residues. Germline V gene lookup returns CDR1 SGHNT and CDR2 YYREEE (reference sequence). CDR3 DNA sequence: TGTGCCAGCAGCCATCCGGGACAACTGGATGGCTACACCTTC. Its translation: CASSHPGQLDGYTF.

V gene TRBV9 combines with J gene TRBJ2-1; 7 bases fit TRBD2. The CDR3 has 17 residues. The V and J ends lost 0 bases and 5 bases, in that order; junction bases with no gene match: 11. Germline values: CDR1 SGDLS, CDR2 YYNGEE. The CDR3 spells CASSVGLAALADNEQFF. Here the CDR3 DNA reads TGTGCCAGCAGCGTAGGGCTAGCGGCTCTGGCGGACAATGAGCAGTTCTTC.

The V and J genes are TRBV10-1 and TRBJ2-2; TRBD1 matches at 11 bases. This CDR3 region has 15 residues. J was trimmed by 4 bases and V by 9 bases; bases with no gene match: 7. Germline CDR1 reads WNHNN; CDR2 reads SYGVQD (reference sequence). The CDR3 DNA reads TGCGCCAGACGGACAGGGGGCTCTTTCACCGGGGAGCTGTTTTTT. Translating gives CARRTGGSFTGELFF.

This clone was detected a few times. The CDR3 loop reads CASSLDPGRDYGYTF. The CDR3 DNA is TGTGCCAGCAGCTTAGATCCCGGCAGGGACTATGGCTACACCTTC. The V and J genes are TRBV11-2 and TRBJ1-2; D is possibly TRBD1 (5 bases). The germline V and J ends were trimmed by 0 bases and 3 bases, with 11 bases remaining between them. The CDR3 is 15 residues long. Germline lookup yields CDR1 SGHAT and CDR2 FQNNGV.

The chain combines TRBV2 with TRBJ1-2; 8 positions match TRBD1. The CDR3 is 13 residues long. The germline gives CDR1 SNHLY, CDR2 FYNNEI. The V gene end was trimmed by 7 bases and the J gene end by 7 bases; junction bases not matched to a gene: 8. This CDR3 reads CASTMGGQGGYTF. The CDR3 nucleotides read TGTGCCAGCACTATGGGCGGACAGGGTGGCTACACCTTC. The full variable domain, in which reference TRBV2 and TRBJ1-2 provide the parts outside the CDR3, is EPEVTQTPSHQVTQMGQEVILRCVPISNHLYFYWYRQILGQKVEFLVSFYNNEISEKSEIFDDQFSVERPDGSNFTLKIRSTKLEDSAMYFCASTMGGQGGYTFGSGTRLTVV.

The V and J genes are TRBV6-5 and TRBJ1-2, with a weak D call TRBD1 (6 bases). V was shortened by 7 bases and J by 0 bases, with 12 bases between the two germline ends. Looked up from germline, CDR1 is MNHEY and CDR2 is SVGAGI. CDR3 size: 14 residues. The DNA of the CDR3 is TGTGCCAGCAATAGGGAGGGGGCTAACTATGGCTACACCTTC. Translated, it gives CASNREGANYGYTF.

The chain joins TRBV6-5 to TRBJ2-5; 10 nucleotides match TRBD2. The V and J ends lost 6 bases and 5 bases, in that order; junction bases with no gene match: 9. This CDR3 is 15 amino acids long. The germline gives CDR1 MNHEY, CDR2 SVGAGI. CDR3 in amino acids: CASSSKGLAVETQYF. The CDR3 DNA reads as TGTGCCAGCAGCTCAAAAGGACTAGCGGTTGAGACCCAGTACTTC.

This chain uses TRBV6-1 with TRBJ2-7, with 12 bases matching TRBD2. Trimming removed 7 bases from V and 4 bases from J; junction bases left unmatched: 5. The germline V gene encodes CDR1 MNHNS and CDR2 SASEGT. This CDR3 is built from 14 residues. The CDR3 bases are TGTGCCAGCACCGAGACTAGCGGGAGTTACGAGCAGTACTTC. This sequence encodes CASTETSGSYEQYF.

J is TRBJ2-3 and V is TRBV6-6; the D gene is possibly TRBD2 (6 bases). Per germline, CDR1 MNHNY and CDR2 SVGAGI (reference sequence). Trimming removed 6 bases from V and 6 bases from J, with 16 bases in between. The CDR3 is made up of 14 amino acids. The CDR3 loop is CASRAERRVDTQYF. The CDR3 DNA sequence: TGTGCCAGCAGGGCGGAGCGGAGGGTGGATACGCAGTATTTT.

This clone was detected once. The V call is TRBV28, the J call TRBJ2-1, with TRBD2 matching 11 bases. J lost 8 bases, V lost 1 base, and 4 bases had no gene match. The CDR3 runs to 15 residues. Germline-derived CDR1 and CDR2 are MDHEN and SYDVKM. CDR3 DNA sequence: TGTGCCAGCAGTTTATTAGTAGCGGGGGGGGATGAGCAGTTCTTC. Translation: CASSLLVAGGDEQFF.

The CDR3 coding sequence is TGTGCCAGTAGTGGGCAGGGTGGGAATAATTCACCCCTCCACTTT. Its protein is CASSGQGGNNSPLHF. The chain links TRBV19 to TRBJ1-6, with D tentatively TRBD1 (5 bases). The CDR3 has 15 amino acids. Trimming stripped 5 bases from V and 5 bases from J, with 13 bases between. Per the germline V gene, CDR1 is LNHDA and CDR2 is SQIVND (reference sequence). The whole variable domain, filled in from reference TRBV19 and TRBJ1-6, reads DGGITQSPKYLFRKEGQNVTLSCEQNLNHDAMYWYRQDPGQGLRLIYYSQIVNDFQKGDIAEGYSVSREKKESFPLTVTSAQKNPTAFYLCASSGQGGNNSPLHFGNGTRLTVT.

The J gene is TRBJ2-5, the V gene TRBV19; TRBD2 agrees at 11 bases. Germline CDR1 LNHDA, CDR2 SQIVND (reference sequence). Trimming at V came to 6 bases and at J to 0 bases, leaving 3 bases not matched to a gene. The length of the CDR3 is 15 residues. The CDR3 DNA follows: TGTGCCAGTAGGGCTAGCGGGGGGAACCAAGAGACCCAGTACTTC. Translation: CASRASGGNQETQYF.

The V gene is TRBV15, the J gene TRBJ1-2; TRBD1 aligns across 7 bases. CDR3 length: 18 residues. Germline lookup yields CDR1 LNHNV and CDR2 YYDKDF (reference sequence). Trimming at V came to 2 bases and at J to 3 bases, leaving 15 bases not matched to a gene. CDR3 bases: TGTGCCACCAGCAGATACGGACAGGTGCACAGGGGCGACTATGGCTACACCTTC. Encoded protein: CATSRYGQVHRGDYGYTF. Full variable domain (missing parts from reference TRBV15 and TRBJ1-2): DAMVIQNPRYQVTQFGKPVTLSCSQTLNHNVMYWYQQKSSQAPKLLFHYYDKDFNNEADTPDNFQSRRPNTSFCFLDIRSPGLGDTAMYLCATSRYGQVHRGDYGYTFGSGTRLTVV.

This rearrangement joins TRBV5-1 to TRBJ2-2, with a possible D match to TRBD2 (6 bases). The CDR3 length is 14 residues. The germline V and J ends were trimmed by 6 bases and 2 bases, with 11 bases remaining between them. Germline CDR1 reads SGHRS; CDR2 reads YFSETQ. The CDR3 is CASKGLDNTGELFF. In DNA, the CDR3 is TGCGCCAGCAAGGGACTCGACAACACCGGGGAGCTGTTTTTT.